The 20 T cell receptor beta chains listed next were all sequenced from one sample in a study of blood T cell repertoires in COVID-19. Produced via immunoSEQ multiplex PCR; TCRdb's table is partial and in-frame only. The sample comprises approximately 260,000 clones, around 89% of which are singletons, and about 2% rests with the top ten. Sequencing was done on a sample of peripheral blood. All receptors come from a woman aged 55-75 years with COVID-19, enrolled during active disease.

This chain joins TRBV5-1 and TRBJ1-1; maybe TRBD1 (5 bases). V gave up 1 base and J gave up 4 bases, with 11 bases separating them. This CDR3 region has 14 residues. Germline loops: CDR1 SGHRS, CDR2 YFSETQ. The CDR3 DNA sequence: TGCGCCAGCAGCTTGACAGGCGGGGTCACTGAAGCTTTCTTT. Its translation is CASSLTGGVTEAFF.

This rearrangement joins TRBV7-6 to TRBJ2-2, with D possibly TRBD1 on 6 matching bases. The V and J ends lost 5 bases and 1 base respectively, with 11 bases between them. Germline V CDR1 and CDR2: SGHVS, FNYEAQ. This CDR3 region has 15 residues. DNA of the CDR3: TGTGCCAGCAGCCCAATGGACAGGAACACCGGGGAGCTGTTTTTT. Amino acid sequence: CASSPMDRNTGELFF.

The count of this clone is one. The chain recombines TRBV4-1 with TRBJ1-4; 8 bases line up with TRBD1. The V segment lost 3 bases and the J segment 8 bases; nucleotides outside the gene matches: 8. CDR3 length equals 15 residues. In germline, CDR1 is MGHRA, CDR2 YSYEKL. CDR3 sequence (DNA): TGCGCCAGCAGCCAGAGTAGAGGACAGGGAGAAAAACTGTTTTTT. Encoded protein: CASSQSRGQGEKLFF.

The gene calls are TRBV5-6 and TRBJ2-3, with D perhaps TRBD1 (6 bases). Germline lookup yields CDR1 SGHDT and CDR2 YYEEEE. V shed 0 bases and J shed 6 bases, with 8 bases lying between them. The CDR3 contains 13 residues. This CDR3 reads CASSLAGVDTQYF. CDR3 nucleotides: TGTGCCAGCAGCTTGGCAGGGGTGGATACGCAGTATTTT.

This rearrangement joins TRBV4-1 to TRBJ1-2; D perhaps matches TRBD1 (5 bases). Germline CDR1 reads MGHRA; CDR2 reads YSYEKL. The CDR3 sequence is 15 residues long. With 0 bases removed from V and 7 bases from J, the gap between germline ends came to 15 bases. The CDR3 DNA sequence: TGCGCCAGCAGCCAAGAATGGAGGGGTTGGATTGGCTACACCTTC. This gives the protein CASSQEWRGWIGYTF.

The gene calls are TRBV7-2 and TRBJ2-5; D gene unclear. The V gene lost 5 bases and the J gene lost 3 bases, with 7 bases spanning the gap. Germline V gene data show CDR1 as SGHTA and CDR2 as FQGNSA. CDR3 length equals 12 residues. The CDR3 protein is CASSQVEETQYF. The CDR3 DNA follows: TGTGCCAGCAGCCAGGTCGAAGAGACCCAGTACTTC.

The chain carries TRBV28 and TRBJ1-1; D not resolved. The CDR3 contains 13 residues. Trimming removed 6 bases from V and 4 bases from J, with 12 bases in between. Germline values: CDR1 MDHEN, CDR2 SYDVKM. Written as DNA, the CDR3 is TGTGCCAGCAGCCGTGTAGAGGGCACTGAAGCTTTCTTT. Translating gives CASSRVEGTEAFF.

This chain connects TRBV10-3 to TRBJ1-6, with D possibly matching TRBD1 (5 bases). The CDR3 is 16 amino acids. Between the trimmed V and J ends, which lost 3 bases and 7 bases, there was a span of 16 bases. The V gene's germline CDR1 is ENHRY and CDR2 SYGVKD. The CDR3 DNA follows: TGTGCCATCAGTGAAGGACAACAAGATAACAATTCACCCCTCCACTTT. Its translation: CAISEGQQDNNSPLHF.

V gene TRBV7-8 combines with J gene TRBJ2-5, with a tentative D call TRBD1 (6 bases). Trimming took off 5 bases at V and 5 bases at J, with 12 bases between the two ends. The CDR3 totals 13 residues. CDR1 is SGHVS and CDR2 is FQNEAQ in the germline V gene. The chain's CDR3 is CASSPQGWETQYF. CDR3 nucleotide sequence: TGTGCCAGCAGCCCACAGGGCTGGGAGACCCAGTACTTC.

The chain links TRBV27 to TRBJ2-7; 8 positions match TRBD1. V gave up 3 bases and J gave up 4 bases; unmatched junction bases: 8. The CDR3 loop spans 15 amino acids. Germline values: CDR1 MNHEY, CDR2 SMNVEV (reference sequence). The chain's CDR3 is CASSFSPGGAYEQYF. In nucleotides, the CDR3 is TGTGCCAGCAGTTTTAGCCCAGGGGGCGCGTACGAGCAGTACTTC.

J is TRBJ1-4 and V is TRBV19, with TRBD1 as a possible D gene (5 bases). V was shortened by 6 bases and J by 4 bases, with 12 bases between the two germline ends. This CDR3 is built from 14 residues. The germline gives CDR1 LNHDA, CDR2 SQIVND (reference sequence). The CDR3 nucleotides read TGTGCCAGTAGGATGACAGTCAATAATGAAAAACTGTTTTTT. This gives the protein CASRMTVNNEKLFF.

The genes are TRBV5-1 and TRBJ2-3, with 7 bases aligning to TRBD2. CDR3 length: 14 amino acids. Germline CDR1 SGHRS, CDR2 YFSETQ. V shed 4 bases, J shed 5 bases, and the junction held 7 bases outside the gene matches. CDR3 protein: CASSRSGAGDTQYF. For the CDR3, the DNA is TGCGCCAGCAGCCGGAGCGGGGCGGGAGATACGCAGTATTTT.

This chain connects TRBV2 to TRBJ1-5; a possible D gene is TRBD1 (5 bases). There are 16 residues in the CDR3. Germline V gene sequence: CDR1 SNHLY, CDR2 FYNNEI. The V and J ends lost 5 bases and 3 bases respectively, with 17 bases between them. The CDR3 DNA is TGTGCCAGCAGTCTCCAGGGACTACAACTCAATCAGCCCCAGCATTTT. It codes for CASSLQGLQLNQPQHF.

This sequence joins TRBV2 and TRBJ1-5; D may be TRBD1 (5 bases). In germline, CDR1 is SNHLY, CDR2 FYNNEI. This CDR3 region has 14 residues. V gave up 6 bases and J gave up 7 bases, with 16 bases separating them. CDR3 nucleotides: TGTGCCAGCAGGATCGACAGCATCGGGCAGCCCCAGCATTTT. This gives the protein CASRIDSIGQPQHF.

This clone has only a few counts. The chain couples TRBV4-2 to TRBJ1-5, with 7 nucleotides matching TRBD1. The CDR3 is 14 residues long. Germline lookup yields CDR1 LGHNA and CDR2 YNFKEQ. V lost 3 bases and J lost 2; bases outside the gene matches: 1. The CDR3 is CASSQGQRNQPQHF. As DNA, the CDR3 is TGTGCCAGCAGCCAGGGACAGCGCAATCAGCCCCAGCATTTT.

The genes are TRBV6-2 or TRBV6-3 and TRBJ2-7, with a possible D match to TRBD2 (6 bases). The germline CDR1 and CDR2 sequences are MNHEY and SVGEGT. The CDR3 sequence is 16 residues long. V was pared by 0 bases and J by 0 bases, with 12 bases between. CDR3 loop: CASSYSLAAFSYEQYF. As DNA, the CDR3 is TGTGCCAGCAGTTACTCATTAGCGGCCTTCTCCTACGAGCAGTACTTC.

V gene TRBV4-3 combines with J gene TRBJ2-7, with 11 bases that match TRBD2. Germline V gene lookup returns CDR1 LGHNA and CDR2 YSLEER. J gave up 5 bases and V 0 bases, and 3 bases lay outside the gene matches. CDR3 length: 15 residues. The CDR3 nucleotides are TGCGCCAGCAGCCAAGATAGCGGGGGGGAAAACGAGCAGTACTTC. Translated: CASSQDSGGENEQYF.

The V call is TRBV6-5, the J call TRBJ1-1; D is undetermined. This CDR3 region has 13 residues. V was trimmed by 5 bases and J by 7 bases, leaving 14 bases between them. Germline V gives CDR1 MNHEY, CDR2 SVGAGI. This CDR3 reads CASSPPVSGEAFF. Here the CDR3 DNA reads TGTGCCAGCAGTCCCCCGGTTTCGGGTGAAGCTTTCTTT.

The chain is built from TRBV18 and TRBJ1-6, with 7 bases matching TRBD1. Germline values: CDR1 KGHSH, CDR2 LQKENI. The junction had 8 bases not matched to a gene; V was cut back by 10 bases and J by 8 bases. CDR3 length equals 13 residues. The CDR3 DNA follows: TGTGCCACTACACAGGGGATGGATTCACCCCTCCACTTT. It is translated as CATTQGMDSPLHF.

This chain joins TRBV4-3 and TRBJ1-6, with 10 bases matching TRBD1. Germline-derived CDR1 and CDR2 are LGHNA and YSLEER. J gave up 9 bases and V 0 bases, and 5 bases lay outside the gene matches. The CDR3 consists of 16 residues. The CDR3, as DNA: TGCGCCAGCAGCCAAGATGCGGGGACAGGGGTTTCACCCCTCCACTTT. Protein product: CASSQDAGTGVSPLHF.